The text below deals with one TCR beta chain. The antigen remains undetermined. Researchers ran the PCR with 60 Vbeta and 13 Jbeta primers. Repertoires were generated with immunoSEQ multiplex PCR, while TCRdb's copy carries only in-frame clones and drops some. The profile shows some 150,000 clones, roughly 80% of them singletons. This sample was taken from a study of cytomegalovirus exposure and HLA in healthy donors. Overall study: Counted in an early data release were some 81 million unique TCRs from HLA-typed donors. Study results and caveats: Researchers reported that a few CMV-associated chains were confirmed in vitro as CMV antigen-specific. In a later analysis, HLA-C alleles had the fewest associated TCRs, DRB1 alleles the most.

This CDR3 spans 15 amino acids. Trimming left V 4 bases short and J 0 bases short, with 9 bases between. From germline, CDR1 is KGHSH and CDR2 LQKENI. This TCR derives from a woman in her twenties or thirties in good health and CMV-seropositive. The sequencing sample was made of PBMCs. The chain is built from TRBV18 and TRBJ1-4, with D unresolved. The CDR3 loop reads CASSRIGTTNEKLFF. The CDR3 coding sequence is TGTGCCAGCTCACGAATCGGGACAACTAATGAAAAACTGTTTTTT.